This entry describes one T cell receptor (beta chain). The assay ran at deep level. Method: immunoSEQ multiplex PCR; TCRdb's copy keeps in-frame clones and lacks some. The table lists more than 850,000 clones, around three quarters of them singletons. These data are taken from a study of shared clonotypes between healthy human individuals. From germline, CDR1 is MNHEY and CDR2 SVGAGI. V lost 10 bases to trimming and J lost 6 bases; unmatched junction nucleotides: 8. CDR3 length equals 13 residues. The sequencing sample was made of memory CD4+ T cells from PBMCs. Subset here: CD45RA-negative fraction. The chain uses TRBV6-5 and TRBJ2-1; 8 nucleotides align to TRBD2. This TCR derives from a man younger than 35 in good health. Some clones in this sample may be carry-over from other donors' samples. The CDR3 DNA reads as TGTGCCACCAGGGGTAGCGGGGCCAATGAGCAGTTCTTC. Encoded protein: CATRGSGANEQFF.